This paragraph covers one T cell receptor (beta chain) sequence. The sample is drawn from a study of identical twins. The CDR3 is made up of 13 amino acids. Germline values: CDR1 SQVTM, CDR2 ANQGSEA. The V gene lost 4 bases and the J gene lost 2 bases, with 12 bases spanning the gap. TCRdb analysed the 5' RACE reads with MiXCR anew, one entry per CDR3 protein. The table lists hundreds of thousands of distinct CDR3 sequences, roughly 18% of them singletons, with around 13% in the top ten. These records were also assigned to another study, of T cells expressing NK-cell markers. That paper adds: Sequenced donors, eight in total, included seven who were HCMV-seropositive and one who was seronegative.

V gene TRBV29-1 combines with J gene TRBJ2-7; the D is unclear. The sequencing input was PBMCs. The sequence was collected from a woman between 18 and 29 years old in good health. CDR3 coding DNA: TGCAGCGTTGTAGGCGGTAACCCCTACGAGCAGTACTTC. Amino acids: CSVVGGNPYEQYF.